These T cell receptor beta chains were read from a single sample in a study of T cell changes during pregnancy in multiple sclerosis. Using immunoSEQ multiplex PCR, the repertoire was profiled, and TCRdb retains in-frame clones only, with some absent. This sample has about 20,000 clones, with 80% to 90% found just once. Specimen: CD8+ T cells from peripheral blood mononuclear cells, collected after pregnancy. The receptor set was obtained from a female donor in good health, enrolled as a control in a pregnancy study. Both conserved end residues are part of each CDR3. The D gene is left open where the match is weak. Size tells how often a clone was seen (once, few, many) or the class of an expanded clone, and some rows leave it out.

>-|TRBV6-8|TRBJ2-1|-
CASRPPVQFF
TGTGCCAGCAGACCACCAGTGCAGTTCTTC
>-|TRBV7-9|TRBJ2-5|-
CASSFTGTQETQYF
TGTGCCAGCAGCTTTACAGGGACACAAGAGACCCAGTACTTC
>-|TRBV7-9|TRBJ2-1|TRBD2
CASSSGLAGGQSYNEQFF
TGTGCCAGCAGCTCGGGACTAGCGGGGGGGCAATCCTACAATGAGCAGTTCTTC
>-|TRBV5-1|TRBJ2-1|-
CASILGGGSAYNEQFF
TGCGCCAGCATCCTGGGGGGCGGGAGTGCGTACAATGAGCAGTTCTTC
>-|TRBV29-1|TRBJ1-2|-
CSVDGDSDGYTF
TGCAGCGTTGACGGTGACAGCGATGGTTACACCTTC
>-|TRBV4-1|TRBJ2-3|TRBD2
CASSQGASGSTDTQYF
TGCGCCAGCAGCCAAGGCGCTAGCGGGAGCACAGATACGCAGTATTTT
>-|TRBV27|TRBJ2-7|TRBD2
CASRPSSGIVHGEQYF
TGTGCCAGCAGACCCTCTAGCGGGATAGTCCATGGGGAGCAGTACTTC
>-|TRBV19|TRBJ2-2|-
CASSIFDSANTGELFF
TGTGCCAGTAGTATCTTCGACAGCGCGAACACCGGGGAGCTGTTTTTT
>-|TRBV5-4|TRBJ2-1|TRBD2
CASSLLAAYYNEQFF
TGTGCCAGCAGCTTACTAGCGGCTTATTACAATGAGCAGTTCTTC
>-|TRBV7-9|TRBJ1-2|-
CASSFKAANGYTF
TGTGCCAGCAGCTTTAAAGCGGCGAATGGCTACACCTTC
>-|TRBV5-1|TRBJ2-3|TRBD1
CASLALGGDTDTQYF
TGCGCCAGCCTCGCTTTAGGGGGCGACACAGATACGCAGTATTTT
>-|TRBV28|TRBJ2-3|-
CASSLWAGTSTDTQYF
TGTGCCAGCAGTTTATGGGCGGGAACTAGCACAGATACGCAGTATTTT
>-|TRBV19|TRBJ2-7|-
CASSLGGSYEQYF
TGTGCCAGTAGTTTGGGGGGATCCTACGAGCAGTACTTC
>-|TRBV4-1|TRBJ2-7|-
CASSQGINRLSYEQYF
TGCGCCAGCAGCCAGGGAATTAACAGGCTCTCCTACGAGCAGTACTTC
>-|TRBV19|TRBJ2-2|-
CASLLGENTGELFF
TGTGCCAGTCTTCTGGGCGAGAACACCGGGGAGCTGTTTTTT
>few|TRBV7-9|TRBJ2-1|TRBD2
CASSLGSGGLKEQFF
TGTGCCAGCAGCTTAGGATCGGGAGGGCTAAAAGAGCAGTTCTTC
>-|TRBV27|TRBJ1-5|-
CASSIGTPNQPQHF
TGTGCCAGCAGTATCGGGACACCCAATCAGCCCCAGCATTTT
>-|TRBV4-3|TRBJ1-1|-
CASSQDRGGNTEAFF
TGCGCCAGCAGCCAAGATCGGGGGGGGAACACTGAAGCTTTCTTT
>-|TRBV2|TRBJ2-2|-
CASSPWGLKNTGELFF
TGTGCCAGCAGCCCCTGGGGCCTCAAGAACACCGGGGAGCTGTTTTTT
>-|TRBV11-3|TRBJ1-1|-
CASTSWEGGDTEAFF
TGTGCCAGCACCTCGTGGGAGGGGGGGGACACTGAAGCTTTCTTT
>-|TRBV4-3|TRBJ2-3|-
CASSLTTGTGDTQYF
TGCGCCAGCAGCCTCACGACTGGAACAGGGGATACGCAGTATTTT
>-|TRBV5-4|TRBJ2-1|TRBD1
CASSLASRGLGDEQFF
TGTGCCAGCAGCTTGGCCTCGAGGGGGCTGGGGGATGAGCAGTTCTTC
>-|TRBV11-2|TRBJ1-2|-
CASSLGGVANYGYTF
TGTGCCAGCAGCTTAGGCGGAGTAGCTAACTATGGCTACACCTTC
>few|TRBV11-2|TRBJ1-1|-
CASSLGLGLAEAFF
TGTGCCAGCAGCTTAGGTCTGGGGCTGGCTGAAGCTTTCTTT
>-|TRBV7-8|TRBJ1-1|TRBD1
CASSLKGQGNTEAFF
TGTGCCAGCAGCTTAAAGGGACAGGGGAACACTGAAGCTTTCTTT
>-|TRBV7-6|TRBJ2-2|-
CASSPTAGELFF
TGTGCCAGCAGCCCGACTGCCGGGGAGCTGTTTTTT
>-|TRBV7-9|TRBJ2-2|-
CASSPTTSNTGELFF
TGTGCCAGCAGCCCCACTACGTCGAACACCGGGGAGCTGTTTTTT
>-|TRBV13|TRBJ2-7|-
CASSLLTGRGEQYF
TGTGCCAGCAGCTTATTGACCGGGAGAGGCGAGCAGTACTTC
>-|TRBV4-1|TRBJ2-7|TRBD2
CASSQLLAGAYEQYF
TGCGCCAGCAGCCAACTACTAGCGGGGGCCTACGAGCAGTACTTC
>-|TRBV9|TRBJ1-2|TRBD1
CASSVGGGTGRGYTF
TGTGCCAGCAGCGTAGGAGGGGGCACAGGGAGAGGCTACACCTTC
>-|TRBV2|TRBJ1-2|-
CASSEVTGFSGYTF
TGTGCCAGCAGTGAAGTTACAGGTTTCTCTGGCTACACCTTC
>-|TRBV14|TRBJ2-2|-
CASSQEGGSSNTGELFF
TGTGCCAGCAGCCAAGAAGGAGGATCTTCGAACACCGGGGAGCTGTTTTTT
>-|TRBV5-1|TRBJ2-7|TRBD1
CASSAGQGYEQYF
TGCGCCAGCAGTGCCGGACAGGGCTACGAGCAGTACTTC
>-|TRBV27|TRBJ2-5|TRBD1
CASSLNRGGETQYF
TGTGCCAGCAGTTTAAACAGGGGTGGAGAGACCCAGTACTTC